This T cell receptor (beta chain) was recovered during a study of blood T cell repertoires in COVID-19. Study details: Acute and convalescent COVID-19 specimens originated in the United States, Italy and Spain. PBMCs, B-cell-depleted T cells, or T cells were the source of the cDNA or gDNA that made up the material.

Symptom resolution, clearance, or two negative PCRs marked donors in Cohort 3 as recovered. V lost 3 bases and J lost 5; bases outside the gene matches: 8. The CDR3 sequence is 15 residues long. Per the germline V gene, CDR1 is GTSNPN and CDR2 is SVGIG (reference sequence). Per the original methods: Amplification with reference gene primers provided the estimates of nucleated cell counts. Here immunoSEQ multiplex PCR was the method, and the copy in TCRdb shows in-frame clones only, minus some. D and trimming were read from the DNA, whereas the V and J calls and clone size are those reported in that table. The data contain hundreds of thousands of clones, 75% to 90% of them singletons. To note about this clone: The sample holds other DNA sequences that translate to the same CDR3.

This TCR derives from a woman aged 60 to 75 who had recovered from COVID-19. V is TRBV30 and J is TRBJ1-4, with 8 bases that match TRBD1. The sequenced material came from PBMCs or T cells enriched from blood (not recorded which). CDR3 sequence (DNA): TGTGCCTGGAGCCCTGGACAGGGCAGAAATGAAAAACTGTTTTTT. Translated: CAWSPGQGRNEKLFF.